Each of the 30 T cell receptor beta chains below was sequenced from the same sample in a study of T cells in localized non-small cell lung cancer. The repertoire was sequenced with immunoSEQ multiplex PCR; TCRdb's copy has only in-frame clones and lacks some. Seen here are about 3,500 clones, roughly 25% observed once, and the top ten hold about 7.5%. The sample was lung tumor tissue, taken before any cancer treatment. The receptors shown here come from a woman aged 40-70 years with stage I lung adenocarcinoma.

V and J are TRBV2 and TRBJ2-7; 8 positions match TRBD2. Germline V gene sequence: CDR1 SNHLY, CDR2 FYNNEI. The CDR3 extends over 14 amino acids. Trimming took 8 bases from V and 1 from J; bases not matched to a gene: 7. CDR3 protein: CASRKRESSYEQYF. The CDR3 DNA follows: TGTGCCAGCCGAAAGCGGGAGAGTTCCTACGAGCAGTACTTC.

The rearrangement links TRBV28 to TRBJ2-5, with 7 bases that match TRBD1. The germline CDR1 and CDR2 sequences are MDHEN and SYDVKM. This CDR3 contains 13 residues. V lost 6 bases and J lost 1; bases outside the gene matches: 2. The CDR3 reads CASRGTAQETQYF. The CDR3, as DNA: TGTGCCAGCAGAGGGACAGCCCAAGAGACCCAGTACTTC.

This clone is medium-sized (0.01 to 0.1%). The rearrangement uses TRBV11-3 and TRBJ1-1; no clear D gene. CDR3 length: 14 amino acids. V lost 3 bases and J 4 bases, leaving 12 bases between the germline ends. CDR1 and CDR2 from the germline V gene are SGHNT and YENEEA. This CDR3 reads CASSFITGITEAFF. Written as DNA, the CDR3 is TGTGCCAGCAGCTTCATTACGGGGATCACTGAAGCTTTCTTT.

The chain is built from TRBV29-1 and TRBJ2-7; weak D call: TRBD2 (6 bases). CDR1 and CDR2 from the germline V gene are SQVTM and ANQGSEA. The V end lost 3 bases, the J end lost 7 bases, and 13 bases lay between the germline ends. The length of the CDR3 is 12 residues. This chain's CDR3 is CSVDGNSGEQYF. CDR3 bases: TGCAGCGTTGATGGAAACAGCGGGGAGCAGTACTTC.

The chain links TRBV10-3 to TRBJ2-7, with a tentative D call TRBD1 (6 bases). Deletions cut 2 bases from V and 5 bases from J, with 13 bases between. CDR3 length: 14 residues. Per the germline V gene, CDR1 is ENHRY and CDR2 is SYGVKD. The CDR3, as DNA: TGTGCCATCAGTGAGATCCAGGGGAACCACGAGCAGTACTTC. Its translation is CAISEIQGNHEQYF.

This clone was seen a single time. The rearrangement links TRBV15 to TRBJ2-3; 9 positions agree with TRBD2. V shed 4 bases, J shed 3 bases, and the junction held 5 bases outside the gene matches. CDR3 length equals 15 residues. Germline loops: CDR1 LNHNV, CDR2 YYDKDF (reference sequence). CDR3 nucleotide sequence: TGTGCCACCAGCATTTTAGCGGGGGATACAGATACGCAGTATTTT. This codes for CATSILAGDTDTQYF.

This clone was observed a handful of times. The chain links TRBV11-3 to TRBJ1-1, with D perhaps matching TRBD1 (5 bases). The CDR3 length is 14 residues. Germline V gene lookup returns CDR1 SGHNT and CDR2 YENEEA. The V end lost 5 bases, the J end lost 4 bases, and 14 bases lay between the germline ends. This chain's CDR3 is CASSQLGGSTEAFF. DNA for the CDR3: TGTGCCAGCAGCCAATTGGGGGGTAGCACTGAAGCTTTCTTT.

This clone showed up just a few times. The chain joins TRBV2 to TRBJ2-5, with TRBD2 matching over 12 bases. V trimming: 3 bases; J trimming: 5 bases; junction bases outside the gene matches: 4. The CDR3 runs to 15 residues. Germline V lookup: CDR1 SNHLY, CDR2 FYNNEI. The CDR3 coding sequence is TGTGCCAGCAGTGACCTAGCGGGGGGGCGGGAGACCCAGTACTTC. Residues: CASSDLAGGRETQYF.

The chain joins TRBV29-1 to TRBJ2-5; 9 bases agree with TRBD1. The CDR3 runs to 13 residues. Unmatched junction bases numbered 5, after V lost 5 bases and J lost 4 bases. Per the germline V gene, CDR1 is SQVTM and CDR2 is ANQGSEA. This CDR3 reads CSVPDRGGETQYF. CDR3 coding DNA: TGCAGCGTTCCCGACAGGGGGGGAGAGACCCAGTACTTC.

The chain uses TRBV19 and TRBJ1-4; D perhaps matches TRBD1 (6 bases). V gave up 4 bases and J gave up 7 bases, with 16 bases separating them. The CDR3 is made up of 15 amino acids. The V gene's germline CDR1 is LNHDA and CDR2 SQIVND (reference sequence). In DNA form, the CDR3 reads TGTGCCAGTAGTAAAGCAGGGGCCCGCATTGAAAAACTGTTTTTT. It yields the protein CASSKAGARIEKLFF.

The rearrangement links TRBV14 to TRBJ1-6; D is possibly TRBD1 (5 bases). This CDR3 contains 16 residues. Trimming removed 2 bases at V and 7 bases at J, with 15 bases between. Germline-derived CDR1 and CDR2 are SGHDN and FVKESK. The CDR3 loop is CASSQLGRAGNSPLHF. CDR3 bases: TGTGCCAGCAGCCAATTAGGCAGGGCGGGAAATTCACCCCTCCACTTT.

This chain connects TRBV11-3 to TRBJ1-1, with a weak D call TRBD1 (6 bases). The CDR3 is 15 residues long. Germline V gives CDR1 SGHNT, CDR2 YENEEA. The V gene lost 5 bases and the J gene lost 0 bases, with 13 bases spanning the gap. For the CDR3, the DNA is TGTGCCAGCAGCCCCAACAGGGCTTTGAACACTGAAGCTTTCTTT. Translated, it gives CASSPNRALNTEAFF.

By share, this clone ranks as medium-sized. The chain carries TRBV9 and TRBJ1-2, with D tentatively TRBD1 (5 bases). This CDR3 has 15 residues. Germline V gives CDR1 SGDLS, CDR2 YYNGEE. Trimming pared 3 bases from V and 2 bases from J, leaving 14 bases between. The CDR3 DNA sequence: TGTGCCAGCAGCGCCCAAGGGTGGGGGAACTATGGCTACACCTTC. Its protein is CASSAQGWGNYGYTF.

J is TRBJ1-5 and V is TRBV14; TRBD1 agrees at 7 bases. There are 22 residues in the CDR3. Per the germline V gene, CDR1 is SGHDN and CDR2 is FVKESK. V lost 0 bases, J lost 2 bases, and 22 bases stayed unmatched. The CDR3 sequence: CASSQEVSHDKTGAGGNQPQHF. The CDR3 DNA reads TGTGCCAGCAGCCAAGAGGTTAGTCATGATAAAACAGGGGCCGGGGGCAATCAGCCCCAGCATTTT.

V is TRBV15 and J is TRBJ1-1; D possibly corresponds to TRBD1 (6 bases). The germline gives CDR1 LNHNV, CDR2 YYDKDF (reference sequence). Between the trimmed V and J ends, which lost 0 bases and 4 bases, there was a span of 9 bases. The CDR3 spans 14 residues. CDR3 region: CATSRDKTGTEAFF. CDR3 DNA sequence: TGTGCCACCAGCAGAGACAAGACAGGCACTGAAGCTTTCTTT.

This clone was seen more than once but under ten times. The J gene is TRBJ2-7, the V gene TRBV11-3, with 8 bases lining up with TRBD1. The CDR3 spans 14 residues. Germline CDR1 SGHNT, CDR2 YENEEA. With V trimmed by 3 bases and J by 5 bases, 6 bases remained unmatched. Written as DNA, the CDR3 is TGTGCCAGCAGCTTGGGGACAGGTCGAAACGAGCAGTACTTC. Translating it yields CASSLGTGRNEQYF.

The table lists this clone with a few counts. V and J are TRBV5-1 and TRBJ1-6; D is perhaps TRBD1 (5 bases). The CDR3 is made up of 15 amino acids. The ends were cut back, 0 bases at V and 10 bases at J, with 14 bases in the middle. Germline V CDR1 and CDR2: SGHRS, YFSETQ. This chain's CDR3 is CASSLESREGSPLHF. CDR3 DNA: TGCGCCAGCAGCTTGGAGTCCAGGGAGGGATCACCCCTCCACTTT.

The chain has TRBV19 and TRBJ2-1; D may be TRBD1 or TRBD2 (6 bases each). The germline V gene encodes CDR1 LNHDA and CDR2 SQIVND (reference sequence). Between the trimmed V and J ends, which lost 2 bases and 5 bases, there was a span of 22 bases. This CDR3 is built from 18 residues. The CDR3 sequence: CASSIRGSYGGLNNEQFF. In DNA form, the CDR3 reads TGTGCCAGTAGTATAAGGGGGTCCTACGGGGGTCTCAACAATGAGCAGTTCTTC.

This clone was seen only a few times. This chain links TRBV12-5 with TRBJ2-7, with TRBD2 as a possible D gene (6 bases). The CDR3 is made up of 14 amino acids. Germline V gene data show CDR1 as LGHNT and CDR2 as FRNRAP. The CDR3 loop is CASTRTGEDYEQYF. CDR3 DNA: TGTGCCAGCACCCGAACGGGGGAGGACTACGAGCAGTACTTC.

V usage is TRBV29-1 and J usage is TRBJ1-2; D may be TRBD1 (6 bases). Per germline, CDR1 SQVTM and CDR2 ANQGSEA. V was cut by 6 bases and J by 6 bases, with 14 bases left in between. The CDR3 is made up of 12 amino acids. The DNA for the CDR3 is TGCAGCGTCCGGGGGGGCAATGATGGCTACACCTTC. Translated, it gives CSVRGGNDGYTF.

The V call is TRBV6-4, the J call TRBJ2-7; 7 bases are shared with TRBD1. The CDR3 has 11 amino acids. The germline CDR1 and CDR2 sequences are MRHNA and SNTAGT. Trimming cost V 10 bases and J 6 bases; bases outside gene matches: 6. The CDR3 protein is CATRQGVEQYF. CDR3 in DNA: TGTGCCACAAGACAGGGCGTCGAGCAGTACTTC.

The rearrangement joins TRBV6-1 to TRBJ2-7; D unresolved. The CDR3 covers 13 residues. With 0 bases removed from V and 3 bases from J, the gap between germline ends came to 6 bases. Germline V gene data show CDR1 as MNHNS and CDR2 as SASEGT. The chain's CDR3 is CASSEALGYEQYF. The CDR3 DNA sequence: TGTGCCAGCAGTGAAGCGCTAGGCTACGAGCAGTACTTC.

The chain recombines TRBV15 with TRBJ2-3; D might be TRBD1 or TRBD2, each matching 5 bases. This CDR3 is 15 amino acids long. CDR1 LNHNV and CDR2 YYDKDF come from the germline V gene (reference sequence). Trimming stripped 1 base from V and 1 base from J, with 9 bases between. CDR3 amino acids: CATSRARGGTDTQYF. In DNA form, the CDR3 reads TGTGCCACCAGCAGAGCGAGGGGAGGCACAGATACGCAGTATTTT.

The chain couples TRBV19 to TRBJ2-7; 7 positions agree with TRBD1. This CDR3 is built from 16 residues. Looked up from germline, CDR1 is LNHDA and CDR2 is SQIVND (reference sequence). The J segment lost 6 bases and the V segment lost 1 base, leaving 12 bases of the junction unmatched. The CDR3 sequence is CASSIGLRGLPSEQYF. The DNA of the CDR3 is TGTGCCAGTAGTATAGGATTGAGGGGGCTCCCCTCCGAGCAGTACTTC.

The J gene is TRBJ1-1, the V gene TRBV11-3; 9 positions agree with TRBD1. J lost 4 bases, V lost 5 bases, and 11 bases had no gene match. Germline V CDR1 and CDR2: SGHNT, YENEEA. CDR3 length: 16 amino acids. CDR3 sequence (DNA): TGTGCCAGCAGCACGCGGACAGGGGTTTCGGCCACTGAAGCTTTCTTT. Protein product: CASSTRTGVSATEAFF.

The rearrangement uses TRBV5-1 and TRBJ1-6; tentatively, D is TRBD1 (5 bases). Between the trimmed V and J ends, which lost 0 bases and 6 bases, there was a span of 10 bases. The CDR3 sequence is 15 residues long. Germline V CDR1 and CDR2: SGHRS, YFSETQ. The CDR3 DNA reads TGCGCCAGCAGCTTGGACACAGGCCCTAATTCACCCCTCCACTTT. Translating it yields CASSLDTGPNSPLHF.

This clone is deemed medium-sized. The chain couples TRBV11-3 to TRBJ1-2; no clear D. This CDR3 spans 16 amino acids. The V gene lost 2 bases and the J gene lost 6 bases, with 19 bases spanning the gap. Germline V gene lookup returns CDR1 SGHNT and CDR2 YENEEA. CDR3 loop: CASSLKIGPNVNGYTF. CDR3 in DNA: TGTGCCAGCAGCTTAAAGATCGGACCGAATGTGAATGGCTACACCTTC.

The chain employs TRBV11-3 and TRBJ1-1; possible D gene TRBD1, 6 bases. Between the trimmed V and J ends, which lost 5 bases and 1 base, there was a span of 11 bases. Germline V lookup: CDR1 SGHNT, CDR2 YENEEA. This CDR3 has 14 residues. The CDR3 nucleotides read TGTGCCAGCAGCCCTGGAGGGGGGAACACTGAAGCTTTCTTT. It specifies CASSPGGGNTEAFF.

This clone is judged medium-sized. V and J are TRBV6-8 and TRBJ1-1; no firm D call. V was trimmed by 6 bases and J by 5 bases, leaving 13 bases between them. This CDR3 comprises 13 residues. Germline loops: CDR1 MNHGY, CDR2 SAAAGT. The CDR3 coding sequence is TGTGCCAGCAGAAAGGACGTCGGGACTGAAGCTTTCTTT. It yields the protein CASRKDVGTEAFF.

This clone has more than one count but fewer than ten. The rearrangement joins TRBV11-3 to TRBJ1-2; tentatively, D is TRBD1 (6 bases). The CDR3 is 15 amino acids. Trimming took off 4 bases at V and 2 bases at J, with 14 bases between the two ends. Germline V gene sequence: CDR1 SGHNT, CDR2 YENEEA. CDR3 amino acids: CASSSTNRANYGYTF. The CDR3 DNA is TGTGCCAGCAGCTCAACCAACAGGGCGAACTATGGCTACACCTTC.